These T cell receptor beta chains were read from a single sample in a study of blood T cell repertoires in COVID-19. Sequencing used immunoSEQ multiplex PCR; TCRdb keeps in-frame clones, though not all of them. This table holds 320,000 or so clones, approximately 88% found once. The sequenced material came from PBMCs or T cells enriched from blood (not recorded which). The receptor source for this set is a man aged 30-40 years who had recovered from COVID-19. CDR3s leave out the opening cysteine and the closing phenylalanine or tryptophan. Each record gives: V gene, CDR3 length, J gene, CDR3 protein.

v_call: TRBV3-1/TRBV3-2; cdr3_length: 14; j_call: TRBJ2-3; cdr3_aa: ASSQDRLRGADTQY
v_call: TRBV5-1; cdr3_length: 13; j_call: TRBJ1-2; cdr3_aa: ASSLFRDRADGYT
v_call: TRBV25-1; cdr3_length: 11; j_call: TRBJ2-2; cdr3_aa: ASSRQGAGELF
v_call: TRBV24-1; cdr3_length: 12; j_call: TRBJ2-1; cdr3_aa: ATGGGGGANEQF
v_call: TRBV19; cdr3_length: 11; j_call: TRBJ2-7; cdr3_aa: ASSPEITYEQY
v_call: TRBV5-8; cdr3_length: 13; j_call: TRBJ2-3; cdr3_aa: ASSLAGQGGDTQY
v_call: TRBV19; cdr3_length: 13; j_call: TRBJ2-1; cdr3_aa: ASSIRDTNYNEQF
v_call: TRBV5-1; cdr3_length: 16; j_call: TRBJ2-5; cdr3_aa: ASSLGVQPTGNQETQY
v_call: TRBV2; cdr3_length: 14; j_call: TRBJ2-5; cdr3_aa: ASSLDLAGGGETQY
v_call: TRBV19; cdr3_length: 13; j_call: TRBJ1-5; cdr3_aa: ASRKGQNSNQPQH
v_call: TRBV10-3; cdr3_length: 13; j_call: TRBJ2-3; cdr3_aa: AIMSASGDTDTQY
v_call: TRBV7-9; cdr3_length: 12; j_call: TRBJ1-2; cdr3_aa: ASSHNGGDYGYT
v_call: TRBV29-1; cdr3_length: 11; j_call: TRBJ1-1; cdr3_aa: SALQARNTEAF
v_call: TRBV2; cdr3_length: 12; j_call: TRBJ1-2; cdr3_aa: ASRDPDRGFGYT
v_call: TRBV6-4; cdr3_length: 12; j_call: TRBJ1-2; cdr3_aa: ASSDSGGHYGYT
v_call: TRBV11-3; cdr3_length: 13; j_call: TRBJ2-1; cdr3_aa: ASSPGGLGYNEQF
v_call: TRBV11-3; cdr3_length: 11; j_call: TRBJ1-1; cdr3_aa: ASSLSRVTEAF
v_call: TRBV3-1/TRBV3-2; cdr3_length: 13; j_call: TRBJ1-4; cdr3_aa: ASSPQAGGSGKLF
v_call: TRBV7-2; cdr3_length: 13; j_call: TRBJ2-3; cdr3_aa: ASSSRRGGGDTQY
v_call: TRBV2; cdr3_length: 13; j_call: TRBJ2-5; cdr3_aa: ASSGGGASGETQY
v_call: TRBV2; cdr3_length: 13; j_call: TRBJ1-4; cdr3_aa: ASTKNRAWSEKLF
v_call: TRBV29-1; cdr3_length: 10; j_call: TRBJ1-5; cdr3_aa: SVEVWGEPQH
v_call: TRBV24-1; cdr3_length: 11; j_call: TRBJ2-7; cdr3_aa: ATSPGRAAEQY
v_call: TRBV9; cdr3_length: 13; j_call: TRBJ2-1; cdr3_aa: ASSVRGGAGNEQF
v_call: TRBV3-1/TRBV3-2; cdr3_length: 12; j_call: TRBJ1-6; cdr3_aa: ASSPVGADSPLH
v_call: TRBV28; cdr3_length: 10; j_call: TRBJ1-1; cdr3_aa: ASTEEQGLGF
v_call: TRBV2; cdr3_length: 11; j_call: TRBJ2-2; cdr3_aa: ASGQGAAGELF
v_call: TRBV19; cdr3_length: 15; j_call: TRBJ2-1; cdr3_aa: ASSTGLAGDDYNEQF
v_call: TRBV2; cdr3_length: 11; j_call: TRBJ1-2; cdr3_aa: ASIPGTASRYT
v_call: TRBV9; cdr3_length: 13; j_call: TRBJ2-5; cdr3_aa: ASSVGSGGGETQY
v_call: TRBV5-8; cdr3_length: 11; j_call: TRBJ1-4; cdr3_aa: ASRRTGSEKLF
v_call: TRBV28; cdr3_length: 14; j_call: TRBJ1-3; cdr3_aa: ASSFAGAISGNTIY
v_call: TRBV11-3; cdr3_length: 11; j_call: TRBJ2-1; cdr3_aa: ASSSRQGNEQF
v_call: TRBV6-5; cdr3_length: 13; j_call: TRBJ1-1; cdr3_aa: ASRHHDRTNTEAF
v_call: TRBV27; cdr3_length: 13; j_call: TRBJ2-4; cdr3_aa: ASRPDTLAKNIQY